This T cell receptor beta chain derives from a study of blood T cell repertoires in COVID-19. Looking at the study overall: T cells, B-cell-depleted T cells, or PBMCs supplied cDNA or gDNA.

Assay: immunoSEQ multiplex PCR; the TCRdb copy retains only in-frame clones and omits some. In the table there are approximately 290,000 clones, approximately 84% of which are singletons. V trimming: 4 bases; J trimming: 4 bases; junction bases outside the gene matches: 9. The CDR3 is made up of 15 amino acids. The germline V gene encodes CDR1 SGHRS and CDR2 YFSETQ. The receptor comes from a person aged 70 to 80 with COVID-19, enrolled during active disease. The sequencing sample was made of peripheral blood. The gene calls are TRBV5-1 and TRBJ1-2, with 8 nucleotides matching TRBD1. This CDR3 is CASSLGGTGSYGYTF. The CDR3 DNA reads as TGCGCCAGCAGCCTCGGGGGGACAGGTTCCTATGGCTACACCTTC.